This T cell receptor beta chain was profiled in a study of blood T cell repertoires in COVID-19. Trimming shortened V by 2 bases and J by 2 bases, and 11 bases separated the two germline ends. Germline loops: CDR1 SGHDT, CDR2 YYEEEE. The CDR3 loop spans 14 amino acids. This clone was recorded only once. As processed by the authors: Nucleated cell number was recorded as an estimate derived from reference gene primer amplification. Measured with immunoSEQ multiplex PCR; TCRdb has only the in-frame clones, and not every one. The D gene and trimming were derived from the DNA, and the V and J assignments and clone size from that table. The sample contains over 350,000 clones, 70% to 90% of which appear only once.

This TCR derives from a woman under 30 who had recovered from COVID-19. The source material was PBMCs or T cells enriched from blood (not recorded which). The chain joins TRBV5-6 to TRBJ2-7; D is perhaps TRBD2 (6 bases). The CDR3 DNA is TGTGCCAGCAGCTTTGGGACTTGGGCCTACGAGCAGTACTTC. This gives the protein CASSFGTWAYEQYF.